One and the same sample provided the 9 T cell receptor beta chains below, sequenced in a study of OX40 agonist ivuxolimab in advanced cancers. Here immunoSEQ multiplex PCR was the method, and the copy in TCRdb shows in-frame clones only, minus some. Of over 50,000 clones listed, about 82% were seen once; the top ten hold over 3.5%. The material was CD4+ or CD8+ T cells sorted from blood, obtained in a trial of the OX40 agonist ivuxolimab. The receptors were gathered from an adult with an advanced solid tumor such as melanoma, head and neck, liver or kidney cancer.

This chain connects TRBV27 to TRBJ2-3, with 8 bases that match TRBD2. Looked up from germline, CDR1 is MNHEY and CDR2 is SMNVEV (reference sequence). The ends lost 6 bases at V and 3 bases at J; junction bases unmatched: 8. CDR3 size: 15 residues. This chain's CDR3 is CASSSRGGWTDTQYF. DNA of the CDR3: TGTGCCAGCAGCTCCCGGGGGGGCTGGACAGATACGCAGTATTTT.

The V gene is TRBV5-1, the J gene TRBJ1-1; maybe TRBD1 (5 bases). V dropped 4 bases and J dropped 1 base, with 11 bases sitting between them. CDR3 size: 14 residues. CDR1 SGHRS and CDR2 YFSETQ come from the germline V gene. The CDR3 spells CASSGGTPNTEAFF. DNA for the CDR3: TGCGCCAGCAGCGGGGGGACCCCGAACACTGAAGCTTTCTTT.

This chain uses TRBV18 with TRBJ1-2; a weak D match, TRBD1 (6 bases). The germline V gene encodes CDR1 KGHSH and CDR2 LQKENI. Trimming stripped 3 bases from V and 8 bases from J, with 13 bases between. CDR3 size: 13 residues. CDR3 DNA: TGTGCCAGCTCACCGGGGGGGCAACAAGGCTACACCTTC. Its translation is CASSPGGQQGYTF. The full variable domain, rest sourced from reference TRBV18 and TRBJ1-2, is NAGVMQNPRHLVRRRGQEARLRCSPMKGHSHVYWYRQLPEEGLKFMVYLQKENIIDESGMPKERFSAEFPKEGPSILRIQQVVRGDSAAYFCASSPGGQQGYTFGSGTRLTVV.

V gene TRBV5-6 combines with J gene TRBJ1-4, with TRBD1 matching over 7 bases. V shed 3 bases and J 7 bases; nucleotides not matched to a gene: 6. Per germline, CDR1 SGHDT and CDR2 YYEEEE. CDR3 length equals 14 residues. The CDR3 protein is CASSSRQGGEKLFF. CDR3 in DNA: TGTGCCAGCAGCTCCCGACAGGGCGGTGAAAAACTGTTTTTT.

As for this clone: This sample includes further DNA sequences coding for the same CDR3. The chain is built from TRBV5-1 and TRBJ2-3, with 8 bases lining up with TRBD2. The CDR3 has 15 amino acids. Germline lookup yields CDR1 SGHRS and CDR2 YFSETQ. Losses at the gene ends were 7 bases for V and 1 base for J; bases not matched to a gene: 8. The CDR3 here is CASGKRGTRTDTQYF. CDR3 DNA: TGCGCCAGCGGTAAGCGGGGGACCCGCACAGATACGCAGTATTTT.

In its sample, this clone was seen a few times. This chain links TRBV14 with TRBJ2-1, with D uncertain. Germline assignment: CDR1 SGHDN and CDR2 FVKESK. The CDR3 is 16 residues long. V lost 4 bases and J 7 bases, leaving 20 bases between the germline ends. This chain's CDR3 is CASSPLPLPSLNEQFF. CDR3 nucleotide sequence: TGTGCCAGCAGCCCCCTTCCCCTTCCCTCGCTAAATGAGCAGTTCTTC.

The CDR3 nucleotides read TGTGCCAGTAGTATACCAACAGAAGGTACCGGCTACGAGCAGTACTTC. The encoded protein is CASSIPTEGTGYEQYF. This chain uses TRBV19 with TRBJ2-7; unclear D gene. Germline CDR1 is LNHDA and CDR2 is SQIVND (reference sequence). Deletions cut 2 bases from V and 3 bases from J, with 17 bases between. The CDR3 runs to 16 residues.

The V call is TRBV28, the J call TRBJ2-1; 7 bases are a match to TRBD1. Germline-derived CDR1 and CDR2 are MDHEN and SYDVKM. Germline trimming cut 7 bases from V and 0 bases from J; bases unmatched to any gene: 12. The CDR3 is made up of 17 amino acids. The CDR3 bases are TGTGCCAGCACCTCCTCCGGGACAGTCAGCTCCTACAATGAGCAGTTCTTC. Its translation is CASTSSGTVSSYNEQFF.

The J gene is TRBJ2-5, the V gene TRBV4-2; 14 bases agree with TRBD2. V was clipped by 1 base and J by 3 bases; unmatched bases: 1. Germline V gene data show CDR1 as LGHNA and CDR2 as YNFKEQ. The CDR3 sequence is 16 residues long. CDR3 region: CASSQGLAGGEETQYF. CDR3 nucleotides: TGTGCCAGCAGCCAAGGACTAGCGGGGGGGGAAGAGACCCAGTACTTC.